The T cell receptor (beta chain) described here comes from a study of blood T cell repertoires in COVID-19. On the study more broadly: Donors in the United States, Italy and Spain gave samples during acute or convalescent COVID-19.

CDR3 length: 15 amino acids. V gave up 2 bases and J gave up 3 bases, with 14 bases separating them. Germline values: CDR1 SGHTA, CDR2 FQGTGA. Seattle-derived patients entered the study during active infection and were followed longitudinally. Here immunoSEQ multiplex PCR was the method, and the copy in TCRdb shows in-frame clones only, minus some. The sample holds some 130,000 clones; around 89% are singletons and the top ten take around 4.5%. Sequenced material: peripheral blood. The chain uses TRBV7-3 and TRBJ2-7; D might be TRBD1 (6 bases). The sequence was obtained from a man between 60 and 75 years old with COVID-19, enrolled during active disease. Written as DNA, the CDR3 is TGTGCCAGCAGCTTAGTTACAGGGATAGGCTACGAGCAGTACTTC. It codes for CASSLVTGIGYEQYF.